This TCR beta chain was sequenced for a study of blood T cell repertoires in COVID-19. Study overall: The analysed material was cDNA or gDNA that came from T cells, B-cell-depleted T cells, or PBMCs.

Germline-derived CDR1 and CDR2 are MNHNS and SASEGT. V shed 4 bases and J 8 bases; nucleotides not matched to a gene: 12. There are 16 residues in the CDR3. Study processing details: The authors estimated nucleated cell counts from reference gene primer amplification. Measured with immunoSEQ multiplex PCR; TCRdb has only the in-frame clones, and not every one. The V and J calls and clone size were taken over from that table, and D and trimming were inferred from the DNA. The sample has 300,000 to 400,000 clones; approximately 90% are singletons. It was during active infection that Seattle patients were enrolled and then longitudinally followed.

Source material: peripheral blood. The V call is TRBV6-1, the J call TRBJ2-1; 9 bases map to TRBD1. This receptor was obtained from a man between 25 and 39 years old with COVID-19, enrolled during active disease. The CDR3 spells CASSGQGVFGLHEQFF. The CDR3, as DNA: TGTGCCAGCAGTGGACAGGGGGTTTTTGGGCTCCATGAGCAGTTCTTC.